Listed below are T cell receptor beta chains from one sample, sequenced in a study of cytomegalovirus exposure and HLA in healthy donors. Only in-frame clones appear in the TCRdb table, and some are missing; sequencing was by immunoSEQ multiplex PCR. The sample lists 150,000 to 200,000 clones, approximately 80% seen once, with roughly 2.8% in the top ten. Sequencing was done on a sample of PBMCs. Receptors originate from a woman in her thirties or forties in good health and CMV-seropositive. Each CDR3 is given with its conserved first and last residue. Fields, in order: J gene, V gene, D gene, clone size, CDR3 DNA, CDR3 protein. D genes are given only for firm matches. Clone size is stated in some rows and not others, as once, few, many or a class when expanded.

>TRBJ2-7|TRBV5-1|TRBD1|NA
TGCGCCAGCAGCTGGGGGACAGGGAACAACGAGCAGTACTTC
CASSWGTGNNEQYF
>TRBJ1-2|TRBV6-5|TRBD1|NA
TGTGCCAGCAGCCACCAGGGGGCTATCTATGGCTACACCTTC
CASSHQGAIYGYTF
>TRBJ1-1|TRBV2|NA|NA
TGTGCCAGCAGCCCCGGGACACGGAACACTGAAGCTTTCTTT
CASSPGTRNTEAFF
>TRBJ1-5|TRBV6-1|TRBD1|NA
TGTGCCAGCAGTTTACAGGGGGCCGGCAATCAGCCCCAGCATTTT
CASSLQGAGNQPQHF
>TRBJ1-2|TRBV4-1|NA|NA
TGCGCCAGCAGCCAAGCCTCAGGGGACGGTGGCTACACCTTC
CASSQASGDGGYTF
>TRBJ1-3|TRBV10-1|NA|NA
TGCGCCAGCAGTGACGGCGGCCTCTCTGGAAACACCATATATTTT
CASSDGGLSGNTIYF
>TRBJ2-3|TRBV11-2|TRBD1|NA
TGTGCCAGCAGCCCCAGGACAGGGATCAGCACAGATACGCAGTATTTT
CASSPRTGISTDTQYF
>TRBJ2-7|TRBV19|NA|NA
TGTGCCAGTAGTAGCACTATCTCATCAACGAGGGAGCAGTACTTC
CASSSTISSTREQYF
>TRBJ1-3|TRBV7-8|NA|NA
TGTGCCAGCAGCTTGGGGGAGGACACCATATATTTT
CASSLGEDTIYF
>TRBJ2-1|TRBV4-1|NA|once
TGCGCCAGCAGCCAAGACGGTACAGGGATTGGAAATGAGCAGTTCTTC
CASSQDGTGIGNEQFF
>TRBJ2-7|TRBV7-9|TRBD1|NA
TGTGCCAGCAGCAGAGCCGGGACAGGGAGGAACTTC
CASSRAGTGRNF
>TRBJ2-4|TRBV10-1|NA|NA
TGCGCCAGCAGTGAGGGAGGCGAAGACAAGGCCAAAAACATTCAGTACTTC
CASSEGGEDKAKNIQYF
>TRBJ2-3|TRBV6-5|NA|NA
TGTGCCAGCAGTCCCGGACTAAGCACAGATACGCAGTATTTT
CASSPGLSTDTQYF
>TRBJ2-3|TRBV7-2|TRBD2|NA
TGTGCCAGCAGCTTAGGGCTAGCGGGAGTAGATACGCAGTATTTT
CASSLGLAGVDTQYF
>TRBJ1-1|TRBV11-2|TRBD1|NA
TGTGCCAGCAGCCCTACGGGACAGACTAACACTGAAGCTTTCTTT
CASSPTGQTNTEAFF
>TRBJ1-1|TRBV5-4|TRBD1|NA
TGTGCCAGCAGCACAAACAGGGGTCAGGGCACTGAAGCTTTCTTT
CASSTNRGQGTEAFF
>TRBJ2-1|TRBV2|NA|NA
TGTGCCAGCAGTTTTGACTATTCCTCCTACAATGAGCAGTTCTTC
CASSFDYSSYNEQFF
>TRBJ1-4|TRBV6-5|NA|NA
TGTGCCAGCAGTTACTCCGATGCGGGAAAACTGTTTTTT
CASSYSDAGKLFF
>TRBJ1-5|TRBV28|NA|NA
TGTGCCAGCAGTCGGACACAGGAAGGTTGGGATCAGCCCCAGCATTTT
CASSRTQEGWDQPQHF
>TRBJ2-3|TRBV13|TRBD2|NA
TGTGCCAGCAGCTTGGTCAGCGGGGGAAGCACAGATACGCAGTATTTT
CASSLVSGGSTDTQYF
>TRBJ2-3|TRBV5-8|TRBD1|NA
TGTGCCAGCACTAACAGGGGGACGAGCACAGATACGCAGTATTTT
CASTNRGTSTDTQYF
>TRBJ1-2|TRBV19|NA|NA
TGTGCCAGTAGTATCGGGGGGACTGATGGCTACACCTTC
CASSIGGTDGYTF
>TRBJ1-1|TRBV11-3|NA|few
TGTGCCAGCAGCTTAGAACCACAGGACAAAGCTTTCTTT
CASSLEPQDKAFF
>TRBJ2-7|TRBV7-6|NA|NA
TGTGCCAGCAGCTTTGGCAGGGGCTACGAGCAGTACTTC
CASSFGRGYEQYF
>TRBJ2-7|TRBV6-5|TRBD2|NA
TGTGCCAGCAGTTACTCCCTGAGCGGGAGGGCGGGGGAGCAGTACTTC
CASSYSLSGRAGEQYF
>TRBJ2-7|TRBV7-2|TRBD2|few
TGTGCCAGCAGCTTATCGGGGACTAGCGGGGACTACGAGCAGTACTTC
CASSLSGTSGDYEQYF
>TRBJ2-7|TRBV5-4|TRBD2|few
TGTGCCAGCAGCCCTGGTGGCAGCGGGGGAGTGTACGAGCAGTACTTC
CASSPGGSGGVYEQYF
>TRBJ1-3|TRBV7-8|NA|NA
TGTGCCAGCAGCCGTTACAGGGAAGATGAGGACACCATATATTTT
CASSRYREDEDTIYF
>TRBJ2-3|TRBV9|TRBD2|once
TGTGCCAGCAGCGAGGGACTAGGAAACACAGATACGCAGTATTTT
CASSEGLGNTDTQYF
>TRBJ2-7|TRBV4-3|TRBD2|NA
TGCGCCAGCAGCCGGGGCTACGGGGGGGTCCCCTACGAGCAGTACTTC
CASSRGYGGVPYEQYF
>TRBJ1-1|TRBV5-6|NA|NA
TGTGCCAGCAGCCCTGGACAGCACACTGAAGCTTTCTTT
CASSPGQHTEAFF
>TRBJ1-5|TRBV15|NA|NA
TGTGCCACCAGCAGAGATCAGGGATTCGGCAATCAGCCCCAGCATTTT
CATSRDQGFGNQPQHF
>TRBJ2-1|TRBV14|TRBD2|few
TGTGCCAGCAGCTCACCTAGCGGGAGGGTGTACAATGAGCAGTTCTTC
CASSSPSGRVYNEQFF
>TRBJ2-7|TRBV5-1|TRBD1|NA
TGCGCCAGCAGCTTGGCCGGGACAGCCTCCTACGAGCAGTACTTC
CASSLAGTASYEQYF
>TRBJ2-2|TRBV15|NA|NA
TGTGCCACCAGCAGAGAGATTTCGGCAGGGCCCGGGGAGCTGTTTTTT
CATSREISAGPGELFF
>TRBJ2-2|TRBV30|TRBD1|NA
TGTGCCTGGACAGGGGGCGTTTCAGGGGAGCTGTTTTTT
CAWTGGVSGELFF
>TRBJ2-3|TRBV30|NA|NA
TGTGCCTGGAGTACACATTTTAGCACAGATACGCAGTATTTT
CAWSTHFSTDTQYF
>TRBJ2-1|TRBV20-1|NA|NA
TGCAGTGCTATACAGGGCTATGAGCAGTTCTTC
CSAIQGYEQFF
>TRBJ2-3|TRBV19|TRBD2|few
TGTGCCAGTAGTATAGATCAATTAGGACTAGCGGGTACAGGGACAGATACGCAGTATTTT
CASSIDQLGLAGTGTDTQYF
>TRBJ1-1|TRBV4-2|TRBD1|NA
TGTGCCAGCAGCCAAGATAAGGGACAGGCAAACACTGAAGCTTTCTTT
CASSQDKGQANTEAFF
>TRBJ2-7|TRBV4-1|TRBD1|NA
TGCGCCAGCAGCCGGGATTCAAAGGGGACAGGGTCGTACGAGCAGTACTTC
CASSRDSKGTGSYEQYF
>TRBJ1-3|TRBV9|NA|NA
TGTGCCAGCAGCGGTGTATACTCTGGAAACACCATATATTTT
CASSGVYSGNTIYF
>TRBJ2-2|TRBV4-1|NA|NA
TGCGCCAGCAGCCAACCTACTACCTACACCGGGGAGCTGTTTTTT
CASSQPTTYTGELFF
>TRBJ2-7|TRBV7-8|NA|NA
TGTGCCAGCAGCTTAGATCGGGCACAGGCCTACGAGCAGTACTTC
CASSLDRAQAYEQYF
>TRBJ1-2|TRBV7-2|NA|NA
TGTGCCAGCAGCCCCGCGGCCAGGTCGGGGGGCTACACCTTC
CASSPAARSGGYTF
>TRBJ1-5|TRBV2|NA|NA
TGTGCCAGCAGTGGCAGGATTAGCAATCAGCCCCAGCATTTT
CASSGRISNQPQHF
>TRBJ1-1|TRBV7-2|TRBD1|NA
TGTGCCAGCAGTGGGCACAGGGGGGGAGCTTTCTTT
CASSGHRGGAFF
>TRBJ2-7|TRBV4-3|TRBD1|NA
TGCGCCAGCAGCCATGGGACAGGGAACCCCTACGAGCAGTACTTC
CASSHGTGNPYEQYF